This T cell receptor (beta chain) was recovered during a study of T cell responses to AZD1222 COVID-19 vaccine. Looked up from germline, CDR1 is SGHTS and CDR2 is YDEGEE. The CDR3 sequence is 14 residues long. With 2 bases removed from V and 2 bases from J, the gap between germline ends came to 11 bases. The data were produced by immunoSEQ multiplex PCR, yet TCRdb's version contains in-frame clones alone and is incomplete. The sample yields roughly 120,000 clones, approximately 85% seen once. The sequenced sample was peripheral blood, obtained 28 days after the second AZD1222 dose. The chain carries TRBV5-8 and TRBJ2-7; D gene unclear. The sequence derives from an adult who received the AZD1222 COVID-19 vaccine. CDR3 sequence (DNA): TGTGCCAGCAGCTTCTGGCCGCTCGCCTACGAGCAGTACTTC. Amino acid sequence: CASSFWPLAYEQYF.